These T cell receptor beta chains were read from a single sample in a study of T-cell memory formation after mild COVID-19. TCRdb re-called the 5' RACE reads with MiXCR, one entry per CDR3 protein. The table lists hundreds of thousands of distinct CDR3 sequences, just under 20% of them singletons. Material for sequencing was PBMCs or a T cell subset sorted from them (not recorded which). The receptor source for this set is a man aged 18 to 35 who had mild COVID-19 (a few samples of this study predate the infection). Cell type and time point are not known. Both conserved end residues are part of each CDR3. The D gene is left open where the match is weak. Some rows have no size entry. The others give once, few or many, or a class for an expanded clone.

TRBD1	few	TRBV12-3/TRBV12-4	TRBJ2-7	TGTGCCAGCAGCGCCGGGACAGGGAGCGGCGAGCAGTACTTC	CASSAGTGSGEQYF
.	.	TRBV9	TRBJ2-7	TGTGCCAGCAGCGTAGAGGGGGACCCCCGCTGGGGCGAGCAGTACTTC	CASSVEGDPRWGEQYF
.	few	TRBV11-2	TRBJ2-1	TGTGCCAGCAGCTTAGGGGCGTCGGGGGACGTAAATGAGCAGTTCTTC	CASSLGASGDVNEQFF
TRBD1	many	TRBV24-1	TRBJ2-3	TGTGCCACCAGTGGATCGGACAGGGGCATCACAGATACGCAGTATTTT	CATSGSDRGITDTQYF
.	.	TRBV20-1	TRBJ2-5	TGCAGTGCTAGAGTTCGACTAGAGGAGACCCAGTACTTC	CSARVRLEETQYF
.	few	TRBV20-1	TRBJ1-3	TGCAGTGCTAGTAGTCTGAATCGTGGAAACACCATATATTTT	CSASSLNRGNTIYF
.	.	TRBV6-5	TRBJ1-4	TGTGCCAGCCGTTCAGAAACAACTAATGAAAAACTGTTTTTT	CASRSETTNEKLFF
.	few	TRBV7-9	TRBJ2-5	TGTGCCAGCAGCTTACTTTCAGAGACCCAGTACTTC	CASSLLSETQYF
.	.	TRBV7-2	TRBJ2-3	TGTGCCAGCAGCTTAGCGCGGTCGAGCACAGATACGCAGTATTTT	CASSLARSSTDTQYF
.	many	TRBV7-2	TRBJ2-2	TGTGCCAGCAGCCCTTACTCCGGGGAGCTGTTTTTT	CASSPYSGELFF
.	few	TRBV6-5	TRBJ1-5	TGTGCCAGCAGTTGGTCAGCGGCCAATCAGCCCCAGCATTTT	CASSWSAANQPQHF
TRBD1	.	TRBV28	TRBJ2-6	TGTGCCGGGTCCGGGACAGGCTCCCCTCTGGGGGCCAACGTCCTGACTTTC	CAGSGTGSPLGANVLTF
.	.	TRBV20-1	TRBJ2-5	TGCAGTGCCGTGAGATCAGAGACCCAGTACTTC	CSAVRSETQYF
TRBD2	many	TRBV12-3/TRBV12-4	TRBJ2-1	TGTGCCAGCAGGGTAGCGGGGAGCTACAATGAGCAGTTCTTC	CASRVAGSYNEQFF
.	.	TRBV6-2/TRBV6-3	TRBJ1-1	TGTGCCAGCTTGACTCCGCAGGGGCCGAGCACTGAAGCTTTCTTT	CASLTPQGPSTEAFF
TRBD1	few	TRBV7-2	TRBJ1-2	TGTGCCAGCAGCTTACAGGGGGCTCGCTATGGCTACACCTTC	CASSLQGARYGYTF
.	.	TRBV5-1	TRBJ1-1	TGCGCCAGCAGCTTGGGACAGTTTTACACTGAAGCTTTCTTT	CASSLGQFYTEAFF